This entry describes one T cell receptor (beta chain). The data originate from a study of blood T cell repertoires in COVID-19. Study-wide context: Spain, Italy and the United States supplied samples that represented acute and convalescent COVID-19. PBMCs, B-cell-depleted T cells, or T cells provided the cDNA or gDNA that made up the material.

In the authors' methods: Cell counts per sample came from amplifying reference gene primers. Some clones are missing from TCRdb's copy, which holds only in-frame ones; the method was immunoSEQ multiplex PCR. That table supplies the V and J calls and clone size; D and trimming were determined from the DNA. The table has about 120,000 clones, around 88% seen once; the top ten hold 5.9%. The sequenced sample consisted of peripheral blood. The receptor was derived from a man at least 80 years old with active or convalescent COVID-19.

The CDR3 nucleotides are TGTGCCATCAGTGAGGGGGACAGGCAAGAGACCCAGTACTTC. This gives the protein CAISEGDRQETQYF. The chain joins TRBV10-3 to TRBJ2-5, with TRBD1 matching 8 bases. V was clipped by 2 bases and J by 2 bases; unmatched bases: 1. Germline V gives CDR1 ENHRY, CDR2 SYGVKD. This CDR3 is 14 amino acids long.